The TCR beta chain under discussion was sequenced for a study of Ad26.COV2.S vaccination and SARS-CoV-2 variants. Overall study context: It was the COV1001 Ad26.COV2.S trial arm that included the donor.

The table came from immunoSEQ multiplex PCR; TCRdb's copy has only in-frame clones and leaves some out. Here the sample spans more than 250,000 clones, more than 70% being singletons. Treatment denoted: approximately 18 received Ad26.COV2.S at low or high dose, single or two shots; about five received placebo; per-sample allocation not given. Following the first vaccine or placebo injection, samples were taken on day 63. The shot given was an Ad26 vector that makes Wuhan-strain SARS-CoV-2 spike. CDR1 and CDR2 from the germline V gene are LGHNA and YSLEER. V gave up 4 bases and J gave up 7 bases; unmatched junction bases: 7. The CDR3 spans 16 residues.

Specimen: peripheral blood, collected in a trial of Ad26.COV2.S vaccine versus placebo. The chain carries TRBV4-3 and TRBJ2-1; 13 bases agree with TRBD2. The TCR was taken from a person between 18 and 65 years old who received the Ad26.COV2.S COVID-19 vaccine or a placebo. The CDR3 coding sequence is TGCGCCAGCAGCCTTAGGACTAGCGGGGGTCAAAATGAGCAGTTCTTC. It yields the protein CASSLRTSGGQNEQFF.